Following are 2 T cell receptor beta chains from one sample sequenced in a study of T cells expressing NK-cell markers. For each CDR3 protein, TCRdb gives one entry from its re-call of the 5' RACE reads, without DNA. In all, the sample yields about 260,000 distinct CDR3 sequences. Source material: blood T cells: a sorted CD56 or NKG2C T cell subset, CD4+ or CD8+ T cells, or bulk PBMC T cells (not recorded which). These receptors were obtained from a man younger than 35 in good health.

The CDR3 sequence is CASSRLGQGVYEQYF. The V and J genes are TRBV11-2 and TRBJ2-7; the TRBD1 assignment by TCRdb is unverifiable without DNA. Germline-derived CDR1 and CDR2 are SGHAT and FQNNGV. The CDR3 totals 15 residues.

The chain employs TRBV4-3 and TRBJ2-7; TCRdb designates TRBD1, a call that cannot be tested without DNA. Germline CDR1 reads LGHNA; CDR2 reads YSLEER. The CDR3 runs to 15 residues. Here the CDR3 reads CASSQEGRGGDEQYF.